This T cell receptor (beta chain) was identified in a study of identical twins. Study-wide results and limits: The presence of invariant MAIT and iNKT cells could partly confound analyses of zero-insertion sequences. Monozygotic twin pairs showed more out-of-frame TCR alpha sharing than models estimated.

Concerning this clonotype itself: Its antigen is undetermined.

The CDR3 spans 13 residues. V was clipped by 6 bases and J by 5 bases, with 12 bases between them. A universal primer site arose from template switching, and cDNA bore unique molecular identifiers. TCRdb itself ran the 5' RACE reads through MiXCR, one entry per CDR3 protein. This sample has 700,000 to 950,000 distinct CDR3 sequences, with around 12% found just once. The same sample was also used in a study of yellow fever vaccine responses in identical twins.

The chain is built from TRBV12-3 or TRBV12-4 and TRBJ2-3; tentatively, D is TRBD1 or TRBD2 (5 bases each). The material sequenced was PBMCs. The clonotype originates from a young woman in good health. The chain's CDR3 is CASSQFGGDTQYF. The DNA for the CDR3 is TGTGCCAGCAGCCAGTTTGGGGGAGATACGCAGTATTTT.